The rows below give T cell receptor beta chains drawn from one sample of a study of blood T cells in healthy people across ages. Each CDR3 protein is one row after TCRdb ran MiXCR on the 5' RACE reads. The sample has fewer than 1 million distinct CDR3 sequences, 44% seen once. Sequenced: blood. These receptors came from a man in his 60s in good health. Both conserved end residues are part of each CDR3. Each record gives: CDR3 protein, CDR3 DNA, J gene, D gene, clone size, V gene. The D gene is left open where the match is weak. A row's size may be missing; if present it is once, few, many or a size class.

CDR3: CSVESWTGHNEQFF
DNA: TGCAGCGTTGAATCTTGGACAGGGCACAATGAGCAGTTCTTC
J: TRBJ2-1
D: TRBD1
size: -
V: TRBV29-1

CDR3: CASSQALGNSPLHF
DNA: TGTGCCAGCAGCCAAGCTTTAGGAAATTCACCCCTCCACTTT
J: TRBJ1-6
D: -
size: -
V: TRBV14

CDR3: CASSSSTLYEQYF
DNA: TGTGCCAGCAGTTCCTCCACCCTCTACGAGCAGTACTTC
J: TRBJ2-7
D: -
size: few
V: TRBV27

CDR3: CASSQDLTGNQPQHF
DNA: TGCGCCAGCAGCCAAGACTTGACAGGAAATCAGCCCCAGCATTTT
J: TRBJ1-5
D: -
size: once
V: TRBV4-3

CDR3: CASLPGRVDSVGETQYF
DNA: TGTGCCAGCTTGCCCGGCCGCGTGGACAGTGTAGGGGAGACCCAGTACTTC
J: TRBJ2-5
D: -
size: -
V: TRBV6-1

CDR3: CASSLPTAFPGETQYF
DNA: TGTGCCAGCAGCTTACCGACAGCGTTCCCGGGGGAGACCCAGTACTTC
J: TRBJ2-5
D: -
size: few
V: TRBV7-9

CDR3: CASSDGTGGSLYEQYF
DNA: TGTGCCAGCAGTGACGGGACAGGGGGATCCCTCTACGAGCAGTACTTC
J: TRBJ2-7
D: TRBD1
size: -
V: TRBV2

CDR3: CASRSGTGGSLLSYEQYF
DNA: TGTGCCAGCAGGTCCGGGACAGGGGGCTCCTTACTATCCTACGAGCAGTACTTC
J: TRBJ2-7
D: TRBD1
size: few
V: TRBV6-2/TRBV6-3

CDR3: CASSQGVGAGATDTQYF
DNA: TGCGCCAGCAGCCAGGGGGTTGGGGCAGGGGCCACAGATACGCAGTATTTT
J: TRBJ2-3
D: -
size: -
V: TRBV4-3

CDR3: CASSLAVSWLAGVQETQYF
DNA: TGCGCCAGCAGCTTGGCAGTGTCGTGGCTAGCGGGGGTGCAAGAGACCCAGTACTTC
J: TRBJ2-5
D: TRBD2
size: many
V: TRBV5-1

CDR3: CANSQNSGETQYF
DNA: TGCGCCAACAGCCAAAATAGCGGGGAGACCCAGTACTTC
J: TRBJ2-5
D: TRBD2
size: once
V: TRBV4-3

CDR3: CASRLLRSTASSSPLHF
DNA: TGTGCCAGCAGACTCCTCCGGTCGACAGCGTCAAGTTCACCCCTCCACTTT
J: TRBJ1-6
D: -
size: -
V: TRBV6-1

CDR3: CASSQVTGSEQYF
DNA: TGTGCCAGCAGCCAAGTGACAGGAAGTGAGCAGTACTTC
J: TRBJ2-7
D: -
size: -
V: TRBV3-1

CDR3: CASSYRRGGAKNTEAFF
DNA: TGTGCCAGCAGTTACCGTCGGGGAGGGGCCAAGAACACTGAAGCTTTCTTT
J: TRBJ1-1
D: -
size: few
V: TRBV6-2/TRBV6-3

CDR3: CASSIRSEEETQYF
DNA: TGTGCCAGCAGTATCCGTAGTGAAGAAGAGACCCAGTACTTC
J: TRBJ2-5
D: -
size: -
V: TRBV12-3/TRBV12-4

CDR3: CASSFEFPDTQYF
DNA: TGTGCCAGCAGTTTTGAGTTCCCAGATACGCAGTATTTT
J: TRBJ2-3
D: -
size: few
V: TRBV12-3/TRBV12-4

CDR3: CASGLDGLNYGYTF
DNA: TGTGCCAGCGGCTTAGACGGCCTTAACTATGGCTACACCTTC
J: TRBJ1-2
D: -
size: -
V: TRBV11-2

CDR3: CASSLRAGGEETQYF
DNA: TGCGCCAGCAGCTTGAGGGCCGGAGGAGAAGAGACCCAGTACTTC
J: TRBJ2-5
D: -
size: -
V: TRBV5-1

CDR3: CASSPEQNTEAFF
DNA: TGTGCCAGCTCACCGGAACAGAACACTGAAGCTTTCTTT
J: TRBJ1-1
D: -
size: -
V: TRBV18

CDR3: CASSGFAYGYTF
DNA: TGTGCCAGCAGTGGTTTCGCCTATGGCTACACCTTC
J: TRBJ1-2
D: -
size: -
V: TRBV2

CDR3: CASERRGGANTGELFF
DNA: TGTGCCAGCGAACGGAGAGGTGGGGCCAACACCGGGGAGCTGTTTTTT
J: TRBJ2-2
D: -
size: -
V: TRBV13

CDR3: CASSHPGAGSYNEQFF
DNA: TGTGCCAGCAGTCATCCAGGGGCCGGCTCCTACAATGAGCAGTTCTTC
J: TRBJ2-1
D: -
size: -
V: TRBV7-9

CDR3: CASSQEFLTETLQYF
DNA: TGCGCCAGCAGCCAAGAATTCCTGACAGAAACCCTTCAGTACTTC
J: TRBJ2-4
D: -
size: few
V: TRBV4-3

CDR3: CASSLLERGRGEKLFF
DNA: TGTGCCAGCAGTTTATTAGAGAGGGGGCGAGGTGAAAAACTGTTTTTT
J: TRBJ1-4
D: TRBD1
size: -
V: TRBV28

CDR3: CSARIPNRGAPLGETQYF
DNA: TGCAGTGCTAGAATCCCCAACCGGGGGGCCCCTCTGGGAGAGACCCAGTACTTC
J: TRBJ2-5
D: -
size: -
V: TRBV20-1

CDR3: CASRPQYSMTDTQYF
DNA: TGTGCCAGCAGGCCACAGTATAGCATGACAGATACGCAGTATTTT
J: TRBJ2-3
D: -
size: few
V: TRBV3-1

CDR3: CASSETGQRGETQYF
DNA: TGTGCCAGCAGCGAGACGGGACAGAGGGGAGAGACCCAGTACTTC
J: TRBJ2-5
D: TRBD1
size: -
V: TRBV7-9

CDR3: CASSRDTNKLFF
DNA: TGTGCCAGCAGTCGGGACACCAACAAACTGTTTTTT
J: TRBJ1-4
D: -
size: -
V: TRBV6-2/TRBV6-3

CDR3: CASSEGSRNYEQYF
DNA: TGTGCCAGCAGTGAAGGTTCTAGAAACTACGAGCAGTACTTC
J: TRBJ2-7
D: -
size: few
V: TRBV25-1

CDR3: CAISEPGQGWAQYF
DNA: TGTGCCATCAGTGAGCCCGGTCAGGGGTGGGCGCAGTACTTC
J: TRBJ2-4
D: -
size: -
V: TRBV10-3

CDR3: CSARDRLRVSTGTQYF
DNA: TGCAGTGCTAGGGACAGGCTGCGTGTTAGTACAGGTACGCAGTATTTT
J: TRBJ2-3
D: TRBD1
size: -
V: TRBV20-1

CDR3: CASGKLQGVAPLHF
DNA: TGTGCCAGCGGTAAATTGCAGGGGGTTGCACCCCTCCACTTT
J: TRBJ1-6
D: TRBD1
size: -
V: TRBV6-1

CDR3: CSAQDQYYQETQYF
DNA: TGCAGTGCACAAGACCAGTACTATCAAGAGACCCAGTACTTC
J: TRBJ2-5
D: -
size: -
V: TRBV20-1

CDR3: CASSQEGDNSPLHF
DNA: TGCGCCAGCAGCCAAGAGGGGGATAATTCACCCCTCCACTTT
J: TRBJ1-6
D: -
size: once
V: TRBV4-3

CDR3: CASSFWKGEGNQPQHF
DNA: TGTGCCAGCAGTTTTTGGAAAGGTGAGGGCAATCAGCCCCAGCATTTT
J: TRBJ1-5
D: -
size: -
V: TRBV12-3/TRBV12-4